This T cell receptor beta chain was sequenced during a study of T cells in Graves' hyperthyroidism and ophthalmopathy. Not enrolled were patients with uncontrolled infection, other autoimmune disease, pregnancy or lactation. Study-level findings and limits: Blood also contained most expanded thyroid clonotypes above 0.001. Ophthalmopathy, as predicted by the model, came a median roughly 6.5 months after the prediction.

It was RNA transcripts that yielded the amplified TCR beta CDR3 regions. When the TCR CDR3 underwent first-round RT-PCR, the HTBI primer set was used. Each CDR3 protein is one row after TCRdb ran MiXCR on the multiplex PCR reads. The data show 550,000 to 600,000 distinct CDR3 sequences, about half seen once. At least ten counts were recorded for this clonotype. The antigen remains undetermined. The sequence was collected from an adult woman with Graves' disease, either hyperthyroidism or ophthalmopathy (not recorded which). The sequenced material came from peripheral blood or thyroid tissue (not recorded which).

CDR3 in DNA: TGTGCCAGCAGCCGGACTAGCGGGAGTGTCTACGAGCAGTACTTC. As protein: CASSRTSGSVYEQYF. The V gene is TRBV9, the J gene TRBJ2-7; 13 nucleotides match TRBD2. The CDR3 spans 15 residues. With 4 bases clipped from V and 3 bases from J, the junction kept 4 bases outside the gene matches. The germline CDR1 and CDR2 sequences are SGDLS and YYNGEE.